This T cell receptor beta chain was sequenced during a study of cytomegalovirus exposure and HLA in healthy donors. Study outcomes and limitations: Sequence variants that were highly shared formed a cluster that was likely a sequencing artifact. Three CMV-associated chains were confirmed in vitro to be specific for CMV antigens. Rarity held for most TCR sequences, but there were some public TCRs that occurred in many donors.

This clone was seen a single time. Antigen: not known. Both 60 Vbeta primers and 13 Jbeta primers went into the PCR. Authors' methods: Counted up in a later analysis, unique TCR beta chains came to about 80 million, with around 10 million shared. The repertoire was sequenced with immunoSEQ multiplex PCR; TCRdb's copy has only in-frame clones and lacks some. That table supplies the V and J calls and clone size; D and trimming were determined from the DNA. The table has hundreds of thousands of clones, 70% to 80% seen once; the top ten hold less than 20%. The sequencing sample was made of PBMCs. This TCR was sampled from a man between 40 and 49 years old in good health and CMV-seronegative.

CDR3 loop: CASSSSGGPDTQYF. CDR3 DNA sequence: TGTGCCAGCAGCTCTAGCGGGGGACCAGATACGCAGTATTTT. This chain connects TRBV5-6 to TRBJ2-3, with 10 nucleotides matching TRBD2. This CDR3 contains 14 residues. V shed 3 bases, J shed 4 bases, and the junction held 2 bases outside the gene matches. Germline V lookup: CDR1 SGHDT, CDR2 YYEEEE.